Detailed here is one T cell receptor (beta chain). Authors' data handling: Estimation of nucleated cell counts relied on the amplification of reference gene primers. TCRdb keeps only in-frame clones here, not all; method: immunoSEQ multiplex PCR. V, J and clone size derive from that table, while D and trimming were established from the DNA sequence. The sample lists approximately 290,000 clones; more than 85% were seen once. From germline, CDR1 is SGHAT and CDR2 FQNNGV. The ends were cut back, 5 bases at V and 3 bases at J, with 14 bases in the middle. This CDR3 comprises 14 residues. The sample comes from a study of blood T cell repertoires in COVID-19. Looking at the study overall: Material from acute and convalescent COVID-19 was sourced from the United States, Italy and Spain. PBMCs, B-cell-depleted T cells, or T cells were the source of the cDNA or gDNA that made up the material.

The J gene is TRBJ2-7, the V gene TRBV11-2; no firm D call. Sequencing was carried out using peripheral blood. The clonotype was recovered from a man aged 25 to 45 with acute or convalescent COVID-19. CDR3 sequence reads: CASSLQAGDYEQYF. DNA for the CDR3: TGTGCCAGCAGCCTCCAAGCTGGTGACTACGAGCAGTACTTC.